These 16 T cell receptor beta chains were sequenced from one sample in a study of blood T cell repertoires in COVID-19. Here immunoSEQ multiplex PCR was the method, and the copy in TCRdb shows in-frame clones only, minus some. The sample consists of 60,000 or so clones, 90% of them appearing once. Input material: peripheral blood. The receptors here all came from a man aged 55-75 years with active COVID-19.

The chain combines TRBV29-1 with TRBJ1-4; D is ambiguous. The V end lost 7 bases, the J end lost 0 bases, and 12 bases lay between the germline ends. The V gene's germline CDR1 is SQVTM and CDR2 ANQGSEA. The CDR3 contains 14 residues. The CDR3 sequence is CSGRGSATNEKLFF. CDR3 sequence (DNA): TGCAGCGGCCGCGGGAGTGCAACTAATGAAAAACTGTTTTTT.

The chain recombines TRBV30 with TRBJ2-3; 12 bases map to TRBD2. CDR3 length: 15 amino acids. V lost 0 bases to trimming and J lost 13 bases; unmatched junction nucleotides: 11. Germline lookup yields CDR1 GTSNPN and CDR2 SVGIG (reference sequence). The CDR3 here is CAWSVGLAGGPSKYF. DNA of the CDR3: TGTGCCTGGAGTGTGGGTCTAGCGGGAGGGCCCAGTAAGTATTTT.

The chain combines TRBV7-2 with TRBJ1-5; no firm D call. V was cut by 4 bases and J by 3 bases, with 4 bases left in between. The CDR3 is made up of 12 amino acids. Germline-derived CDR1 and CDR2 are SGHTA and FQGNSA. CDR3 protein: CASSSYNQPQHF. The CDR3 DNA reads as TGTGCCAGCAGCTCCTACAATCAGCCCCAGCATTTT.

This chain uses TRBV7-8 with TRBJ2-1; 9 bases agree with TRBD2. J lost 6 bases, V lost 0 bases, and 3 bases had no gene match. This CDR3 is 15 amino acids long. Germline values: CDR1 SGHVS, CDR2 FQNEAQ. CDR3 sequence reads: CASSLAGLATNEQFF. CDR3 DNA: TGTGCCAGCAGCTTAGCGGGACTAGCCACCAATGAGCAGTTCTTC. The variable domain in full, completed from reference TRBV7-8 and TRBJ2-1, reads GAGVSQSPRYKVAKRGQDVALRCDPISGHVSLFWYQQALGQGPEFLTYFQNEAQLDKSGLPSDRFFAERPEGSVSTLKIQRTQQEDSAVYLCASSLAGLATNEQFFGPGTRLTVL.

This chain joins TRBV10-3 and TRBJ2-3; the match to TRBD1 covers 8 bases. This CDR3 spans 15 amino acids. CDR1 and CDR2 (germline): ENHRY, SYGVKD. The junction had 11 bases not matched to a gene; V was cut back by 10 bases and J by 2 bases. CDR3 nucleotides: TGTGCCACCGGAAAGGGACAGGAAAACACAGATACGCAGTATTTT. Translation gives CATGKGQENTDTQYF.

This clone was observed a single time. The chain has TRBV19 and TRBJ1-5; D might be TRBD1 (5 bases). The CDR3 extends over 17 amino acids. In germline, CDR1 is LNHDA, CDR2 SQIVND (reference sequence). Trimming took 4 bases from V and 6 from J, leaving 22 bases between them. CDR3 residues: CASSNGRGRGMVQPQHF. CDR3 bases: TGTGCCAGTAGTAATGGTCGGGGTCGGGGGATGGTTCAGCCCCAGCATTTT.

CDR3 sequence: CASNPPGSGANVLTF. CDR3 DNA sequence: TGTGCCAGTAATCCCCCAGGCTCTGGGGCCAACGTCCTGACTTTC. This rearrangement joins TRBV19 to TRBJ2-6; D is uncertain. Germline V gene data show CDR1 as LNHDA and CDR2 as SQIVND (reference sequence). The CDR3 runs to 15 residues. V lost 7 bases and J lost 0, with 10 bases in between. Combining the CDR3 with reference TRBV19 and TRBJ2-6 gives the whole variable domain DGGITQSPKYLFRKEGQNVTLSCEQNLNHDAMYWYRQDPGQGLRLIYYSQIVNDFQKGDIAEGYSVSREKKESFPLTVTSAQKNPTAFYLCASNPPGSGANVLTFGAGSRLTVL.

This chain links TRBV3-1 (or the pseudogene TRBV3-2) with TRBJ1-4; TRBD1 aligns across 8 bases. Looked up from germline, CDR1 is LGHDT and CDR2 is YNNKEL (reference sequence). This CDR3 region has 18 residues. Germline trimming cut 4 bases from V and 0 bases from J; bases unmatched to any gene: 10. CDR3 DNA sequence: TGTGCCAGCAGCCCGACGTTAGACAGGGGCGCAACTAATGAAAAACTGTTTTTT. It yields the protein CASSPTLDRGATNEKLFF.

This clone was found once. The gene calls are TRBV6-5 and TRBJ2-3; D is perhaps TRBD2 (5 bases). Germline values: CDR1 MNHEY, CDR2 SVGAGI. The ends were cut back, 6 bases at V and 2 bases at J, with 15 bases in the middle. This CDR3 is built from 15 residues. The CDR3 DNA reads as TGTGCCAGCAGGAACCGAATCGGGGTCACAGATACGCAGTATTTT. It specifies CASRNRIGVTDTQYF.

V usage is TRBV24-1 and J usage is TRBJ2-2, with TRBD1 identical over 10 bases. The germline gives CDR1 KGHDR, CDR2 SFDVKD. This CDR3 has 17 residues. Trimming took 5 bases from V and 5 from J; bases not matched to a gene: 10. CDR3 amino acids: CATSAPPGQGKTGELFF. Written as DNA, the CDR3 is TGTGCCACCAGTGCCCCTCCGGGACAGGGGAAAACCGGGGAGCTGTTTTTT.

DNA of the CDR3: TGCGCCAGCAGCCAAGGCTCAGGGCTCACCGAGCAGTACTTC. Protein: CASSQGSGLTEQYF. This chain joins TRBV4-1 and TRBJ2-7; weak D call: TRBD1 (5 bases). Trimming left V 1 base short and J 6 bases short, with 13 bases between. CDR1 and CDR2 from the germline V gene are MGHRA and YSYEKL. The CDR3 spans 14 residues.

The chain recombines TRBV29-1 with TRBJ2-3; D perhaps matches TRBD1 (6 bases). V was shortened by 2 bases and J by 1 base, with 7 bases between the two germline ends. The CDR3 is made up of 13 amino acids. Germline values: CDR1 SQVTM, CDR2 ANQGSEA. The CDR3 DNA follows: TGCAGCGTTGAAAGGACAGGCACAGATACGCAGTATTTT. Its translation is CSVERTGTDTQYF.

The chain carries TRBV28 and TRBJ2-7; possible D gene TRBD2, 6 bases. CDR3 length equals 15 residues. With 3 bases removed from V and 5 bases from J, the gap between germline ends came to 17 bases. Germline values: CDR1 MDHEN, CDR2 SYDVKM. The CDR3 loop reads CASSLGGEGRDEQYF. CDR3 coding DNA: TGTGCCAGCAGTTTGGGAGGTGAGGGTAGGGACGAGCAGTACTTC.

The J gene is TRBJ1-1, the V gene TRBV4-3; tentatively, D is TRBD1 (6 bases). Looked up from germline, CDR1 is LGHNA and CDR2 is YSLEER. V was shortened by 2 bases and J by 3 bases, with 22 bases between the two germline ends. The CDR3 runs 18 residues. For the CDR3, the DNA is TGCGCCAGCAGCCAACAAACTACAGGGTATGGTTCCTACACTGAAGCTTTCTTT. Its protein product is CASSQQTTGYGSYTEAFF.

Notes on this clone: An end of the junction differs from the germline gene, which may be a read error. The gene calls are TRBV6-5 and TRBJ2-5, with 10 bases that match TRBD2. CDR3 length: 15 amino acids. CDR1 is MNHEY, CDR2 SVGAGI, per germline. This CDR3 is CASTRTSGNQETQYF. The CDR3 DNA follows: TGTGCAAGCACGAGGACTAGCGGAAACCAAGAGACCCAGTACTTC.

The chain joins TRBV10-3 to TRBJ2-3; TRBD1 matches 7 bases. This CDR3 has 13 residues. V dropped 8 bases and J dropped 1; count of bases not matched to a gene: 3. Germline assignment: CDR1 ENHRY and CDR2 SYGVKD. CDR3 sequence reads: CAIRGQRTDTQYF. The CDR3 DNA is TGTGCCATCCGGGGACAGCGCACAGATACGCAGTATTTT.